This T cell receptor (beta chain) was observed in a study of Ad26.COV2.S vaccination and SARS-CoV-2 variants. The overall study: Enrolled in COV1001, the donor was in the Ad26.COV2.S trial arm, which received the vaccine. Intramuscular Ad26.COV2.S doses were given once or twice, 56 days apart.

TCRdb's table, derived via immunoSEQ multiplex PCR, lists solely in-frame clones and lacks some. In the table there are a few hundred thousand clones, under 90% of which are singletons. This CDR3 comprises 12 residues. The V gene lost 6 bases and the J gene lost 13 bases, with 18 bases spanning the gap. CDR1 is LNHDA and CDR2 is SQIVND in the germline V gene (reference sequence). Treatment meaning: 15 to 20 received Ad26.COV2.S at low or high dose, single or two shots; roughly five received placebo; per-sample allocation not given. Each sample was drawn 63 days after the first injection (of vaccine or placebo).

V gene TRBV19 combines with J gene TRBJ1-2; D unclear. The clonotype comes from a person aged 18 to 59 who received the Ad26.COV2.S COVID-19 vaccine or a placebo. The material sequenced was peripheral blood, taken in a trial of Ad26.COV2.S vaccine versus placebo. For the CDR3, the DNA is TGTGCCAGTAGCCCGCCCAGGAGCCGGGCCACCTTC. Protein: CASSPPRSRATF.